This entry lists 27 T cell receptor beta chains sequenced from one sample in a study of OX40 agonist ivuxolimab in advanced cancers. Clones were sequenced by immunoSEQ multiplex PCR, and TCRdb holds only the in-frame ones, with some missing. The sample contains about 25,000 clones, approximately 86% of which appear only once. The sequencing used CD4+ or CD8+ T cells sorted from blood, collected in a trial of the OX40 agonist ivuxolimab. These receptors all stem from an adult with an advanced solid tumor such as melanoma, head and neck, liver or kidney cancer.

Only one count was recorded for this clone. The chain couples TRBV5-8 to TRBJ1-2; TRBD1 might be the D (6 bases). The germline V gene encodes CDR1 SGHTS and CDR2 YDEGEE. Trimming cost V 1 base and J 4 bases, with 14 bases left between them. This CDR3 spans 15 amino acids. The CDR3 loop reads CASSLNREGAYGYTF. In DNA form, the CDR3 reads TGTGCCAGCAGCTTGAACAGGGAAGGTGCCTATGGCTACACCTTC.

The chain couples TRBV27 to TRBJ2-2; 10 bases are a match to TRBD2. The CDR3 totals 14 residues. Trimming took 6 bases from V and 5 from J; bases not matched to a gene: 3. The V gene's germline CDR1 is MNHEY and CDR2 SMNVEV (reference sequence). The CDR3 sequence is CASRGLADTGELFF. The CDR3 nucleotides are TGTGCCAGCAGAGGACTAGCGGATACCGGGGAGCTGTTTTTT.

The chain is built from TRBV9 and TRBJ1-1, with D unclear. The CDR3 has 14 residues. CDR1 is SGDLS, CDR2 YYNGEE, per germline. V lost 2 bases and J lost 0, with 8 bases in between. CDR3 residues: CASSVAQMNTEAFF. The CDR3 DNA follows: TGTGCCAGCAGCGTTGCACAGATGAACACTGAAGCTTTCTTT. The full variable domain, rest sourced from reference TRBV9 and TRBJ1-1, is DSGVTQTPKHLITATGQRVTLRCSPRSGDLSVYWYQQSLDQGLQFLIQYYNGEERAKGNILERFSAQQFPDLHSELNLSSLELGDSALYFCASSVAQMNTEAFFGQGTRLTVV.

The rearrangement links TRBV28 to TRBJ2-3; 14 nucleotides line up with TRBD2. From germline, CDR1 is MDHEN and CDR2 SYDVKM. The length of the CDR3 is 15 residues. V shed 6 bases, J shed 5 bases, and the junction held 4 bases outside the gene matches. The CDR3 DNA sequence: TGTGCCAGCAGGCGGACTAGCGGGAGGTTAGATACGCAGTATTTT. Protein: CASRRTSGRLDTQYF.

CDR3 sequence (DNA): TGTGCCAGCAGACAAACAGGGACAGACCTCTATGGCTACACCTTC. Translation gives CASRQTGTDLYGYTF. The V and J genes are TRBV27 and TRBJ1-2, with 7 positions matching TRBD1. The CDR3 consists of 15 residues. The V and J ends lost 6 bases and 4 bases, in that order; junction bases with no gene match: 11. Germline CDR1 is MNHEY and CDR2 is SMNVEV (reference sequence).

The rearrangement joins TRBV29-1 to TRBJ2-7, with 7 bases fitting TRBD1. Germline V lookup: CDR1 SQVTM, CDR2 ANQGSEA. The CDR3 runs to 12 residues. Trimming cost V 5 bases and J 3 bases; bases outside gene matches: 4. The CDR3 spells CSVQGVLYEQYF. In nucleotides, the CDR3 is TGCAGCGTTCAGGGGGTCCTCTACGAGCAGTACTTC.

This chain uses TRBV29-1 with TRBJ2-3; D ambiguous. Germline lookup yields CDR1 SQVTM and CDR2 ANQGSEA. With 2 bases removed from V and 8 bases from J, the gap between germline ends came to 11 bases. The CDR3 covers 12 residues. The CDR3 is CSVERPYPTQYF. CDR3 DNA: TGCAGCGTTGAAAGGCCCTACCCTACGCAGTATTTT.

This clone came up once. J is TRBJ2-3 and V is TRBV7-2; 9 bases match TRBD2. Germline lookup yields CDR1 SGHTA and CDR2 FQGNSA. Germline trimming cut 1 base from V and 5 bases from J; bases unmatched to any gene: 7. This CDR3 has 16 amino acids. The CDR3 protein is CASSLVGGSGGDTQYF. The CDR3 DNA is TGTGCCAGCAGCTTAGTAGGCGGTAGCGGGGGAGATACGCAGTATTTT.

CDR3 nucleotides: TGTGCCAGCAGTTTAGGTCTAGCGGGAGATATTTATTTGGATGAGCAGTTCTTC. It yields the protein CASSLGLAGDIYLDEQFF. The chain is built from TRBV28 and TRBJ2-1; 10 nucleotides match TRBD2. The CDR3 is 18 amino acids. Germline V CDR1 and CDR2: MDHEN, SYDVKM. The V segment lost 2 bases and the J segment 8 bases; nucleotides outside the gene matches: 15. Drawing the rest from reference TRBV28 and TRBJ2-1, the complete variable domain is DVKVTQSSRYLVKRTGEKVFLECVQDMDHENMFWYRQDPGLGLRLIYFSYDVKMKEKGDIPEGYSVSREKKERFSLILESASTNQTSMYLCASSLGLAGDIYLDEQFFGPGTRLTVL.

The V call is TRBV4-1, the J call TRBJ2-5; the match to TRBD1 covers 8 bases. The better agreement between TRBJ2-7 and the DNA end casts doubt on the J call. From germline, CDR1 is MGHRA and CDR2 YSYEKL. CDR3 size: 17 residues. The CDR3 sequence is CASSQDGRGLGAYEQYF. The CDR3, as DNA: TGCGCCAGCAGCCAAGATGGCAGGGGGCTGGGGGCCTACGAGCAGTACTTC.

The rearrangement uses TRBV6-6 and TRBJ1-3; D may be TRBD1 (5 bases). Germline V gene data show CDR1 as MNHNY and CDR2 as SVGAGI (reference sequence). The CDR3 spans 15 residues. The V and J ends lost 0 bases and 0 bases respectively, with 6 bases between them. As DNA, the CDR3 is TGTGCCAGCAGTTACTCGGGGCCCTCTGGAAACACCATATATTTT. It codes for CASSYSGPSGNTIYF.

Only one count was recorded for this clone. DNA of the CDR3: TGTGCCAGCAGCCCTTCGAGCGGAAACACCGGGGAGCTGTTTTTT. Amino acids: CASSPSSGNTGELFF. The rearrangement joins TRBV11-3 to TRBJ2-2, with D tentatively TRBD2 (5 bases). Per the germline V gene, CDR1 is SGHNT and CDR2 is YENEEA. Between the trimmed V and J ends, which lost 5 bases and 2 bases, there was a span of 12 bases. The CDR3 is 15 residues long.

A word on this clone: The sample holds other DNA sequences that translate to the same CDR3. J is TRBJ2-2 and V is TRBV5-1, with 8 bases identical to TRBD2. Germline V gene sequence: CDR1 SGHRS, CDR2 YFSETQ. V dropped 3 bases and J dropped 6; count of bases not matched to a gene: 13. The CDR3 is 17 amino acids. The CDR3 DNA sequence: TGCGCCAGCAGCTCTCTCGCGGGCGGGGGGTACGCCGGGGAGCTGTTTTTT. This translates into CASSSLAGGGYAGELFF.

This chain uses TRBV10-1 with TRBJ2-2, with D perhaps TRBD1 (5 bases). Between the trimmed V and J ends, which lost 3 bases and 7 bases, there was a span of 9 bases. The CDR3 totals 13 residues. Germline-derived CDR1 and CDR2 are WNHNN and SYGVQD (reference sequence). CDR3 protein: CASSDLGHGELFF. The CDR3 nucleotides read TGCGCCAGCAGTGACTTGGGGCACGGGGAGCTGTTTTTT.

This clone was detected only once. The chain couples TRBV19 to TRBJ2-3, with 10 bases identical to TRBD2. The V segment lost 1 base and the J segment 6 bases; nucleotides outside the gene matches: 1. The CDR3 extends over 14 amino acids. Germline V gene sequence: CDR1 LNHDA, CDR2 SQIVND (reference sequence). The CDR3, as DNA: TGTGCCAGTAGTATAGTGGGACTAGCGGATACGCAGTATTTT. This codes for CASSIVGLADTQYF.

The chain employs TRBV19 and TRBJ2-7, with TRBD2 matching 8 bases. This CDR3 is 16 amino acids long. V gave up 5 bases and J gave up 5 bases; unmatched junction bases: 14. Germline V gene sequence: CDR1 LNHDA, CDR2 SQIVND (reference sequence). Here the CDR3 DNA reads TGTGCCAGTAGTCTAACGCCCAGCGGGAGTACCCACGAGCAGTACTTC. Encoded protein: CASSLTPSGSTHEQYF.

The CDR3 coding sequence is TGTGCCAGCCGCGGGCCTAGGGGGAGTGTCGGGACGTTAGATGAGCAGTTCTTC. Amino acids: CASRGPRGSVGTLDEQFF. The V and J genes are TRBV2 and TRBJ2-1, with D possibly TRBD1 on 6 matching bases. CDR3 size: 18 residues. CDR1 and CDR2 (germline): SNHLY, FYNNEI. Trimming stripped 8 bases from V and 8 bases from J, with 31 bases between.

The chain joins TRBV5-6 to TRBJ2-7, with 9 nucleotides matching TRBD1. This CDR3 contains 15 residues. The V and J ends lost 0 bases and 6 bases, in that order; junction bases with no gene match: 7. The germline CDR1 and CDR2 sequences are SGHDT and YYEEEE. The CDR3 sequence: CASSLERTGEPEQYF. The CDR3 DNA follows: TGTGCCAGCAGCTTGGAGAGGACAGGGGAGCCCGAGCAGTACTTC.

The chain links TRBV5-1 to TRBJ1-4; TRBD1 matches 9 bases. Germline CDR1 SGHRS, CDR2 YFSETQ. CDR3 length: 16 residues. V lost 4 bases and J lost 5; bases outside the gene matches: 9. The CDR3 loop reads CASSLGQGGPNEKLFF. The CDR3 region has the DNA TGCGCCAGCAGCCTGGGACAGGGTGGCCCCAATGAAAAACTGTTTTTT.

The chain links TRBV9 to TRBJ2-7; D remains unclear. V was cut by 4 bases and J by 2 bases, with 13 bases left in between. Germline values: CDR1 SGDLS, CDR2 YYNGEE. This CDR3 is built from 14 residues. In DNA, the CDR3 is TGTGCCAGCAGCTTTCGGACGGTAACCTACGAGCAGTACTTC. Translated, it gives CASSFRTVTYEQYF. The variable domain in full, with the rest retrieved from reference TRBV9 and TRBJ2-7, is DSGVTQTPKHLITATGQRVTLRCSPRSGDLSVYWYQQSLDQGLQFLIQYYNGEERAKGNILERFSAQQFPDLHSELNLSSLELGDSALYFCASSFRTVTYEQYFGPGTRLTVT.

The rearrangement joins TRBV19 to TRBJ2-7; 9 nucleotides agree with TRBD1. Germline V gene lookup returns CDR1 LNHDA and CDR2 SQIVND (reference sequence). The CDR3 sequence is 15 residues long. Germline trimming cut 5 bases from V and 0 bases from J; bases unmatched to any gene: 5. CDR3 in DNA: TGTGCCAGTAGTGAAGGACAGGGGCACTCCTACGAGCAGTACTTC. It encodes CASSEGQGHSYEQYF.

V gene TRBV14 combines with J gene TRBJ1-2; tentative D call: TRBD1 (5 bases). The germline CDR1 and CDR2 sequences are SGHDN and FVKESK. The CDR3 runs 13 residues. Trimming left V 0 bases short and J 4 bases short, with 6 bases between. Here the CDR3 reads CASSQEGTYGYTF. The CDR3 DNA reads as TGTGCCAGCAGCCAAGAGGGGACCTATGGCTACACCTTC. Full variable domain (rest looked up from reference TRBV14 and TRBJ1-2): EAGVTQFPSHSVIEKGQTVTLRCDPISGHDNLYWYRRVMGKEIKFLLHFVKESKQDESGMPNNRFLAERTGGTYSTLKVQPAELEDSGVYFCASSQEGTYGYTFGSGTRLTVV.

The rearrangement links TRBV5-1 to TRBJ2-7; 7 bases line up with TRBD1. The CDR3 covers 15 residues. Germline trimming cut 2 bases from V and 3 bases from J; bases unmatched to any gene: 8. The germline V gene has CDR1 SGHRS and CDR2 YFSETQ. Written as DNA, the CDR3 is TGCGCCAGCAGCTTCCTGGGACAGAACTACTACGAGCAGTACTTC. Translated: CASSFLGQNYYEQYF. Complete variable domain (other parts from reference TRBV5-1 and TRBJ2-7): KAGVTQTPRYLIKTRGQQVTLSCSPISGHRSVSWYQQTPGQGLQFLFEYFSETQRNKGNFPGRFSGRQFSNSRSEMNVSTLELGDSALYLCASSFLGQNYYEQYFGPGTRLTVT.

The genes are TRBV9 and TRBJ2-5, with D possibly called TRBD1 or TRBD2 (5 bases each). V was shortened by 0 bases and J by 5 bases, with 14 bases between the two germline ends. This CDR3 spans 15 amino acids. Germline V CDR1 and CDR2: SGDLS, YYNGEE. The CDR3 reads CASSVDGTQRETQYF. The CDR3 coding sequence is TGTGCCAGCAGCGTAGATGGGACCCAACGGGAGACCCAGTACTTC. The full variable domain, rest sourced from reference TRBV9 and TRBJ2-5, is DSGVTQTPKHLITATGQRVTLRCSPRSGDLSVYWYQQSLDQGLQFLIQYYNGEERAKGNILERFSAQQFPDLHSELNLSSLELGDSALYFCASSVDGTQRETQYFGPGTRLLVL.

CDR3 loop: CASSPLGGTQETQYF. The DNA of the CDR3 is TGTGCCAGCAGCCCATTGGGGGGAACTCAAGAGACCCAGTACTTC. The genes are TRBV7-6 and TRBJ2-5, with D possibly matching TRBD2 (6 bases). Trimming left V 5 bases short and J 2 bases short, with 15 bases between. Germline loops: CDR1 SGHVS, CDR2 FNYEAQ. There are 15 residues in the CDR3.

This clone was seen a few times. The sample has other DNA sequences that encode this CDR3 too. The chain joins TRBV27 to TRBJ1-5; D unresolved. The CDR3 contains 13 residues. Germline V gene lookup returns CDR1 MNHEY and CDR2 SMNVEV (reference sequence). Between the trimmed V and J ends, which lost 3 bases and 2 bases, there was a span of 5 bases. The CDR3 spells CASSFQGNQPQHF. The CDR3 DNA sequence: TGTGCCAGCAGTTTCCAGGGCAATCAGCCCCAGCATTTT.

This chain joins TRBV11-2 and TRBJ2-7; tentatively, D is TRBD2 (6 bases). The CDR3 has 14 amino acids. Trimming stripped 1 base from V and 4 bases from J, with 11 bases between. Germline V gene data show CDR1 as SGHAT and CDR2 as FQNNGV. CDR3 nucleotides: TGTGCCAGCAGCTTAGGCGGGGAATCGTACGAGCAGTACTTC. Translation: CASSLGGESYEQYF.